These 20 T cell receptor beta chains share one sample of origin, sequenced in a study of blood T cell repertoires in COVID-19. Profiling relied on immunoSEQ multiplex PCR, and the TCRdb table lists in-frame clones only, not all of them. The table includes 70,000 to 95,000 clones, 75% to 90% detected once. Specimen: peripheral blood. Source of these receptors: a human donor in a cohort sampled during active COVID-19.

This sequence joins TRBV14 and TRBJ2-3; a possible D gene is TRBD2 (5 bases). Trimming removed 6 bases from V and 4 bases from J, with 11 bases in between. The CDR3 totals 13 residues. Germline CDR1 reads SGHDN; CDR2 reads FVKESK. The CDR3 loop is CASRPLGADTQYF. The CDR3 coding sequence is TGTGCCAGCAGGCCCCTCGGGGCAGATACGCAGTATTTT.

This clone was observed once. The chain links TRBV4-1 to TRBJ2-2; TRBD2 matches 14 bases. Germline trimming cut 4 bases from V and 7 bases from J; bases unmatched to any gene: 8. CDR1 MGHRA and CDR2 YSYEKL come from the germline V gene. The CDR3 is 17 residues long. The DNA for the CDR3 is TGCGCCAGCAGCCCCTCCGGGACTAGCGGGGGAAACGGGGAGCTGTTTTTT. This sequence encodes CASSPSGTSGGNGELFF.

The chain joins TRBV12-3 or TRBV12-4 to TRBJ2-1, with D possibly matching TRBD1 (6 bases). The V gene lost 4 bases and the J gene lost 6 bases, with 10 bases spanning the gap. The CDR3 runs to 13 residues. CDR3 DNA: TGTGCCAGCAGTTCTACAGGGCCCAATGAGCAGTTCTTC. This codes for CASSSTGPNEQFF.

This chain uses TRBV19 with TRBJ1-5; a weak D match, TRBD1 (5 bases). V gave up 3 bases and J gave up 5 bases, with 8 bases separating them. The CDR3 length is 13 residues. Germline CDR1 LNHDA, CDR2 SQIVND (reference sequence). The CDR3 nucleotides read TGTGCCAGTAGTATGACAGAGGATCAGCCCCAGCATTTT. It yields the protein CASSMTEDQPQHF.

The chain is built from TRBV11-3 and TRBJ1-5; 7 bases agree with TRBD1. V shed 1 base and J 0 bases; nucleotides not matched to a gene: 6. This CDR3 has 17 residues. The germline CDR1 and CDR2 sequences are SGHNT and YENEEA. CDR3 in DNA: TGTGCCAGCAGCTTAGGCCCGGGACAGCTTAGCAATCAGCCCCAGCATTTT. Amino acids: CASSLGPGQLSNQPQHF.

This clone has only one observation. This sequence joins TRBV6-5 and TRBJ1-6, with TRBD1 matching over 9 bases. Unmatched junction bases numbered 6, after V lost 0 bases and J lost 9 bases. Germline values: CDR1 MNHEY, CDR2 SVGAGI. The CDR3 consists of 16 residues. The chain's CDR3 is CASSYSGQGFGSPLHF. For the CDR3, the DNA is TGTGCCAGCAGTTACTCGGGACAGGGATTCGGTTCACCCCTCCACTTT.

This clone was seen just once. The chain combines TRBV20-1 with TRBJ2-6, with a possible D match to TRBD2 (6 bases). The germline V gene encodes CDR1 DFQATT and CDR2 SNEGSKA (reference sequence). This CDR3 is 16 amino acids long. V dropped 3 bases and J dropped 11 bases, with 23 bases sitting between them. CDR3 sequence (DNA): TGCAGTGCTAGTACCCCTTGGGGAACGGGGGTCGACGTCCTGACTTTC. Its translation: CSASTPWGTGVDVLTF.

This chain joins TRBV5-1 and TRBJ1-3, with D perhaps TRBD1 (5 bases). V gave up 4 bases and J gave up 4 bases, with 15 bases separating them. The length of the CDR3 is 15 residues. The germline V gene encodes CDR1 SGHRS and CDR2 YFSETQ. The CDR3 reads CASSTALRGGNTIYF. For the CDR3, the DNA is TGCGCCAGCAGCACGGCCTTAAGGGGCGGAAACACCATATATTTT.

V gene TRBV19 combines with J gene TRBJ1-1; TRBD1 is a possible D gene (5 bases). Trimming removed 10 bases from V and 3 bases from J, with 9 bases in between. Germline V gives CDR1 LNHDA, CDR2 SQIVND (reference sequence). There are 11 residues in the CDR3. CDR3 loop: CATRGDTEAFF. The CDR3 nucleotides read TGTGCCACCCGGGGGGACACTGAAGCTTTCTTT.

The genes are TRBV10-3 and TRBJ2-5, with 9 bases identical to TRBD2. Germline lookup yields CDR1 ENHRY and CDR2 SYGVKD. This CDR3 is built from 14 residues. The J segment lost 9 bases and the V segment lost 0 bases, leaving 5 bases of the junction unmatched. CDR3 DNA: TGTGCCATCAGTGAGTCTTGGCTAGCGGGGCCCCAGTACTTC. Its translation: CAISESWLAGPQYF.

The chain links TRBV7-9 to TRBJ1-1, with no clear D. The CDR3 has 14 residues. In germline, CDR1 is SEHNR, CDR2 FQNEAQ (reference sequence). V was clipped by 5 bases and J by 1 base, with 11 bases between them. Here the CDR3 reads CASSLEVANTEAFF. The CDR3 DNA is TGTGCCAGCAGCCTGGAGGTCGCGAACACTGAAGCTTTCTTT. Using reference TRBV7-9 and TRBJ1-1 for the parts outside the CDR3, the full variable domain is DTGVSQNPRHKITKRGQNVTFRCDPISEHNRLYWYRQTLGQGPEFLTYFQNEAQLEKSRLLSDRFSAERPKGSFSTLEIQRTEQGDSAMYLCASSLEVANTEAFFGQGTRLTVV.

The count of this clone is one. The chain has TRBV6-6 and TRBJ1-2, with 10 positions matching TRBD1. CDR1 is MNHNY and CDR2 is SVGAGI in the germline V gene (reference sequence). V dropped 4 bases and J dropped 4; count of bases not matched to a gene: 6. This CDR3 contains 15 residues. CDR3: CASSSRQGAIYGYTF. Here the CDR3 DNA reads TGTGCCAGCAGTTCTAGACAGGGGGCTATCTATGGCTACACCTTC.

This clone has only a few counts. V gene TRBV5-1 combines with J gene TRBJ1-2; D unclear. The CDR3 length is 16 residues. V lost 1 base and J lost 2, with 15 bases in between. CDR1 and CDR2 (germline): SGHRS, YFSETQ. CDR3 sequence reads: CASSLSGPTTNYGYTF. CDR3 bases: TGCGCCAGCAGCTTGTCCGGACCGACTACGAACTATGGCTACACCTTC.

The chain joins TRBV28 to TRBJ1-2; D unresolved. The CDR3 has 15 residues. V was pared by 3 bases and J by 3 bases, with 14 bases between. The germline CDR1 and CDR2 sequences are MDHEN and SYDVKM. Here the CDR3 DNA reads TGTGCCAGCAGTTTTTGGCGGGGTACAGACTATGGCTACACCTTC. Encoded protein: CASSFWRGTDYGYTF.

The chain carries TRBV2 and TRBJ2-3; 7 nucleotides match TRBD1. The CDR3 runs 14 residues. Trimming removed 6 bases from V and 2 bases from J; junction bases left unmatched: 5. Looked up from germline, CDR1 is SNHLY and CDR2 is FYNNEI. The CDR3 DNA reads TGTGCCAGCAGCTTACAGGGGTACACAGATACGCAGTATTTT. It codes for CASSLQGYTDTQYF.

The chain has TRBV6-5 and TRBJ2-7; D is possibly TRBD1 (5 bases). V dropped 6 bases and J dropped 3 bases, with 12 bases sitting between them. The CDR3 totals 13 residues. CDR1 is MNHEY and CDR2 is SVGAGI in the germline V gene. CDR3 amino acids: CASRLQGNYEQYF. CDR3 DNA sequence: TGTGCCAGCAGGCTCCAGGGAAACTACGAGCAGTACTTC.

This chain connects TRBV7-3 to TRBJ1-2; TRBD1 matches at 7 bases. This CDR3 contains 13 residues. The V gene end was trimmed by 4 bases and the J gene end by 6 bases; junction bases not matched to a gene: 5. The V gene's germline CDR1 is SGHTA and CDR2 FQGTGA. CDR3 in amino acids: CASSSRQGDGYTF. The DNA for the CDR3 is TGTGCCAGCAGCTCCCGACAGGGAGATGGCTACACCTTC.

This chain joins TRBV6-4 and TRBJ2-3; D is uncertain. In germline, CDR1 is MRHNA, CDR2 SNTAGT. V was clipped by 0 bases and J by 6 bases, with 7 bases between them. The CDR3 runs 13 residues. CDR3 DNA: TGTGCCAGCAGTGACTCCCCCCAGGATACGCAGTATTTT. Residues: CASSDSPQDTQYF.

This clone came up a few times. CDR3 bases: TGTGCCAGCAAGAGGAGGAATTCACCCCTCCACTTT. Protein product: CASKRRNSPLHF. The V and J genes are TRBV21-1 and TRBJ1-6. TRBV21-1 is a known pseudogene. This CDR3 contains 12 residues.

This clone was observed a single time. The rearrangement links TRBV6-5 to TRBJ2-7, with 7 nucleotides matching TRBD1. The CDR3 is made up of 14 amino acids. Germline-derived CDR1 and CDR2 are MNHEY and SVGAGI. Trimming removed 4 bases from V and 5 bases from J; junction bases left unmatched: 8. The CDR3 sequence is CASSSTTGPNEQYF. The CDR3 DNA sequence: TGTGCCAGCAGTTCCACGACAGGGCCCAACGAGCAGTACTTC.